This entry features one T cell receptor beta chain sequence. The sample holds many counts of this clonotype. The input lacks base qualities; no much larger clone sits a single base away. The data stem from a study of T cells after yellow fever vaccination (dated by TCRdb to between 2018 and 2021). At the level of the whole study: Memory subsets (EM, EMRA, CM and Tscm) were sorted on a BD FACS Aria III using CD3, CD45RA, CCR7 and CD95 staining. Memory subsets were sorted on days 0, 15 and 45 and at 18 months following primary vaccination, and on days 0, 15 and 45 following the 30-year booster. Bulk TCR alpha and beta repertoires were sequenced longitudinally to track T-cell clones before and after primary and booster YFV17D yellow fever vaccination. Bulk PBMC replicates and cell subsets were isolated from blood drawn at multiple timepoints before and after both primary and secondary immunization. The cohort comprised two healthy male donors, one aged 18 to 30 and one aged 30 to 40 years. Libraries from fractions with low cell numbers were prepared with the SMART-Seq v4 Ultra Low Input RNA kit. The investigation overall reported the following: A small share of clonotypes was detected in both CD4 and CD8 compartments, with the overlap likely arising from convergent recombination. Because only a couple of donors were included in the study, the extent to which the findings can be generalized is limited. In the sorted memory subsets on day 0, nearly all vaccine-responding clonotypes were below the level of detection. FACS-sorted repertoires could contain abundant contaminating clonotypes from the bulk population, so computational filtering was required. Compared with the primary T-cell response, the secondary T-cell response was faster but weaker, reaching its peak on day 5 rather than on day 15. Most clones expanded after primary vaccination (around 96% of CD4 and 88% of CD8) were re-detected after the booster, suggesting that broad memory maintenance occurred.

Measured from the cysteine to the phenylalanine, the CDR3 is 13 residues long. Left in the record is the CDR3 DNA by itself, 39 bases read in frame from the first base. Based on the germline V gene, the CDR1 and CDR2 sequences are SGHAT and FQNNGV. The junction shows trimming of 3 bases on V and 4 bases on J, plus 9 bases between the germline ends. TCR cDNA was synthesized by 5'RACE template switching, which introduced a universal primer site and unique molecular identifiers. cDNA synthesis was primed from both the TCR alpha and TCR beta constant segments. Library amplification involved two PCR steps, and the second step added sample barcodes and sequencing adapters. Sequencing of libraries was performed on Illumina HiSeq 2500 (2x100 bp) or NovaSeq (2x150 bp). As for the original processing: MIGEC was used to demultiplex reads and collapse the reads into UMI consensus sequences, and MiXCR was used for V(D)J alignment. Clonotypes responding to the vaccine were identified with edgeR on replicate PBMC samples, with the criteria of FDR below 0.01 and a log2 fold change above 5 up to day 15. Each bulk clonotype was labeled CD4 or CD8 based on which sequenced repertoire, CD4 or CD8, contained the clonotype at higher abundance. To estimate how each clone was distributed across memory phenotypes, clonotype frequencies in memory subsets were weighted by FACS-sorted cell numbers. In TCRdb, the public reads were trimmed at Q25 with fastp and aligned with MiXCR, with productive beta chains retained. Rows with one shared CDR3 protein collapse into an entry with the most common genes and DNA. The V and J calls follow TCRdb's processing rather than the paper's. This sample comprises tens of thousands of distinct CDR3 sequences, roughly 3.3% of them detected only once. The top ten clonotypes cover about 0.98% of the sample.

The treatment or condition label here, explained by the study, means: live attenuated yellow fever vaccine strain. A standard Ficoll-Paque protocol was used to isolate PBMCs from peripheral blood. RNA from sorted memory subsets was extracted with the RNeasy Micro Kit. This receptor chain uses TRBV11-2 and TRBJ2-5, with TRBD1 perhaps the D gene, on 6 matching bases. The sequencing used PBMCs, either bulk or a sorted T-cell subset (CD4+, CD8+, memory, or dextramer-sorted; not recorded which), collected approximately 47 days after the first yellow fever vaccination. The sequence derives from a man in his late teens or twenties who received the YFV17D yellow fever vaccine. The CDR3 region: CASSFGRGETQYF. The nucleotide sequence is given as TGTGCCAGCAGCTTTGGCAGGGGAGAGACCCAGTACTTC.